This T cell receptor (beta chain) came from a study of CD8 T cells in Susac syndrome. An input of roughly 0.5 to 1 ug of RNA was subjected to reverse transcription using random hexamers. MiXCR, run by TCRdb on the immunoSEQ multiplex PCR reads, gives a single entry per CDR3 protein. The table records over 200,000 distinct CDR3 sequences, 95% of them present only once. The CDR3 is 14 residues long. Trimming removed 1 base at V and 7 bases at J, with 14 bases between. Germline CDR1 and CDR2: SQVTM and ANQGSEA. Sequencing was done on a sample of CD4+ T cells from PBMCs. This TCR derives from a human donor with multiple sclerosis. The V and J genes are TRBV29-1 and TRBJ2-1, with D possibly matching TRBD2 (6 bases). This CDR3 is CSVEAGTGGNEQFF. The DNA of the CDR3 is TGCAGCGTTGAAGCGGGGACCGGAGGGAATGAGCAGTTCTTC.